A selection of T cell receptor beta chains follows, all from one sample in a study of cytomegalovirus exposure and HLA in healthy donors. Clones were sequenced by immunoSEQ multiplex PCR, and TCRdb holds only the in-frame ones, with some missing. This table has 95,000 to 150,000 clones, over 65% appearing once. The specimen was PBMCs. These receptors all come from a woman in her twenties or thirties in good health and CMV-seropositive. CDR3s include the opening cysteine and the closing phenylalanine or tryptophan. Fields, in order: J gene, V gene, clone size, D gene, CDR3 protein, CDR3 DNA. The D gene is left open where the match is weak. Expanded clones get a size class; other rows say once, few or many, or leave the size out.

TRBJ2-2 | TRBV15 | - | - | CATGRSGPGANTGELFF | TGTGCCACCGGAAGGAGTGGTCCGGGGGCGAACACCGGGGAGCTGTTTTTT
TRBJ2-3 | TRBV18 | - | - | CASSPGLSDTQYF | TGTGCCAGCTCTCCCGGACTCTCAGATACGCAGTATTTT
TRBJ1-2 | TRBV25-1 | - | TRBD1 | CASSGTGRRYGYTF | TGTGCCAGCAGTGGGACAGGCCGTCGGTATGGCTACACCTTC
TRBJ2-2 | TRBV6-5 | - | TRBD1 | CATRTGETGELFF | TGTGCCACCCGGACAGGGGAAACCGGGGAGCTGTTTTTT
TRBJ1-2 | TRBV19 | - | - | CASTPGSTRFSGYTF | TGTGCCAGTACCCCGGGGAGCACTCGGTTTTCTGGCTACACCTTC
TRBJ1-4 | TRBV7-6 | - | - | CASSLRGGYEKLFF | TGTGCCAGCAGCTTGCGGGGCGGGTATGAAAAACTGTTTTTT
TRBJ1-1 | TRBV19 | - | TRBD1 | CASRTGDKSTEAFF | TGTGCCAGCAGGACAGGGGATAAGAGTACTGAAGCTTTCTTT
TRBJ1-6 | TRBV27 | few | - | CASTRNTINSPLHF | TGTGCCAGCACCCGGAACACTATAAATTCACCCCTCCACTTT
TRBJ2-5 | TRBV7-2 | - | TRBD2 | CASSPQEAGEETQYF | TGTGCCAGCAGTCCGCAGGAGGCGGGGGAAGAGACCCAGTACTTC
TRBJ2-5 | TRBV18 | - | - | CASSPRQKPAETQYF | TGTGCCAGCTCACCTCGACAGAAACCGGCAGAGACCCAGTACTTC
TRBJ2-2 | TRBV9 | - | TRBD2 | CASSVREGWTGELFF | TGTGCCAGCAGCGTACGGGAGGGTTGGACCGGGGAGCTGTTTTTT
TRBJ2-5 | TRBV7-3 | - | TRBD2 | CASSLTGAGVSETQYF | TGTGCCAGCAGCTTAACTGGGGCGGGAGTTTCAGAGACCCAGTACTTC
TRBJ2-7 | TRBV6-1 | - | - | CASSEGWDGTYEQYF | TGTGCCAGCAGTGAAGGTTGGGACGGGACTTACGAGCAGTACTTC
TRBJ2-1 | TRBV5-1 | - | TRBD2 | CASSLELAGEAEQFF | TGCGCCAGCAGCTTGGAGCTAGCGGGGGAAGCTGAGCAGTTCTTC
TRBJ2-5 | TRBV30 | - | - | CAWREGETQYF | TGTGCCTGGAGGGAGGGGGAGACCCAGTACTTC
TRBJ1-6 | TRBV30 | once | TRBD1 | CAWSEGQGNSPLHF | TGTGCCTGGAGTGAGGGACAGGGAAATTCACCCCTCCACTTT
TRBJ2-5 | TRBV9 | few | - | CASSVAGGAGETQYF | TGTGCCAGCAGCGTAGCTGGAGGGGCTGGGGAGACCCAGTACTTC